What follows are 7 T cell receptor beta chains derived from one specimen sequenced in a study of blood T cell repertoires in COVID-19. Repertoires were generated with immunoSEQ multiplex PCR, while TCRdb's copy carries only in-frame clones and drops some. There are over 250,000 clones in the sample; roughly 90% occur only once, and over 2% lies in the top ten. The sample taken for sequencing was peripheral blood. The source is a woman in her thirties with COVID-19, enrolled during active disease.

This clone came up once. The chain carries TRBV5-4 and TRBJ1-6, with unresolved D. Germline CDR1 and CDR2: SGHNT and YYREEE (reference sequence). Trimming pared 1 base from V and 2 bases from J, leaving 10 bases between. The CDR3 is 16 amino acids. CDR3 protein: CASSLSSQTYNSPLHF. The CDR3 bases are TGTGCCAGCAGCTTGTCTAGTCAGACCTATAATTCACCCCTCCACTTT.

This clone was detected only once. This sequence joins TRBV4-1 and TRBJ1-2; perhaps TRBD1 as D (5 bases). Germline CDR1 and CDR2: MGHRA and YSYEKL. The CDR3 runs to 16 residues. Trimming shortened V by 0 bases and J by 2 bases, and 13 bases separated the two germline ends. DNA for the CDR3: TGCGCCAGCAGCCAAGAGATGGCAGGGTCCAACTATGGCTACACCTTC. The encoded protein is CASSQEMAGSNYGYTF.

V is TRBV5-1 and J is TRBJ1-1; no clear D gene. Germline loops: CDR1 SGHRS, CDR2 YFSETQ. V was trimmed by 1 base and J by 4 bases, leaving 14 bases between them. CDR3 size: 15 residues. The CDR3 is CASSLYDVASTEAFF. The DNA of the CDR3 is TGCGCCAGCAGCTTGTATGACGTAGCGAGCACTGAAGCTTTCTTT.

This clone was found a few times. The CDR3 DNA reads as TGTGCCAGCAGTTCGCCGTGGAGGGGCGCTGGCTACACCTTC. Protein product: CASSSPWRGAGYTF. V gene TRBV28 combines with J gene TRBJ1-2; D is perhaps TRBD1 (5 bases). CDR1 and CDR2 (germline): MDHEN, SYDVKM. This CDR3 contains 14 residues. V lost 4 bases, J lost 7 bases, and 16 bases lay in between.

The chain employs TRBV5-4 and TRBJ2-1; 9 nucleotides agree with TRBD2. CDR3 length: 15 amino acids. The V segment lost 4 bases and the J segment 5 bases; nucleotides outside the gene matches: 7. CDR1 SGHNT and CDR2 YYREEE come from the germline V gene (reference sequence). This chain's CDR3 is CASSEPSSGNNEQFF. CDR3 DNA: TGTGCCAGCAGCGAGCCTTCTAGCGGGAACAATGAGCAGTTCTTC.

V is TRBV11-2 and J is TRBJ1-4; D possibly corresponds to TRBD1 (6 bases). From germline, CDR1 is SGHAT and CDR2 FQNNGV. Deletions cut 3 bases from V and 6 bases from J, with 11 bases between. This CDR3 has 14 amino acids. The CDR3 loop reads CASSFARGDEKLFF. The CDR3 DNA is TGTGCCAGCAGCTTTGCCAGGGGCGATGAAAAACTGTTTTTT.

The J gene is TRBJ2-5, the V gene TRBV12-3 or TRBV12-4; D unclear. Trimming removed 2 bases at V and 5 bases at J, with 6 bases between. The length of the CDR3 is 12 residues. The CDR3 region is CASSLFAETQYF. Here the CDR3 DNA reads TGTGCCAGCAGTTTATTTGCGGAGACCCAGTACTTC.